This entry is about one TCR beta chain. What it binds is unknown. The sample belongs to a study of T cells in Graves' hyperthyroidism and ophthalmopathy. Study findings and constraints: In simple terms, a model built on 13 V-J features told ophthalmopathy apart from stable hyperthyroidism.

CDR3 length equals 18 residues. V shed 2 bases and J shed 0 bases, with 20 bases lying between them. The germline CDR1 and CDR2 sequences are WNHNN and SYGVQD (reference sequence). Researchers took RNA transcripts and amplified the TCR beta CDR3 regions from them. TCR CDR3 underwent first-round RT-PCR with the HTBI primer set. Via MiXCR, TCRdb re-called the multiplex PCR reads, giving one row per CDR3 protein. This repertoire shows some 360,000 distinct CDR3 sequences, over 15% found once; its top ten account for 15% to 18%. Sequences were obtained from blood. The J gene is TRBJ2-7, the V gene TRBV10-1, with D perhaps matching TRBD2 (5 bases). This receptor was identified in a woman between 40 and 55 years old with Graves' ophthalmopathy. CDR3 in DNA: TGCGCCAGCAGTGAGCGTAAACCGGGGAACTCATACTCCTACGAGCAGTACTTC. This translates into CASSERKPGNSYSYEQYF.